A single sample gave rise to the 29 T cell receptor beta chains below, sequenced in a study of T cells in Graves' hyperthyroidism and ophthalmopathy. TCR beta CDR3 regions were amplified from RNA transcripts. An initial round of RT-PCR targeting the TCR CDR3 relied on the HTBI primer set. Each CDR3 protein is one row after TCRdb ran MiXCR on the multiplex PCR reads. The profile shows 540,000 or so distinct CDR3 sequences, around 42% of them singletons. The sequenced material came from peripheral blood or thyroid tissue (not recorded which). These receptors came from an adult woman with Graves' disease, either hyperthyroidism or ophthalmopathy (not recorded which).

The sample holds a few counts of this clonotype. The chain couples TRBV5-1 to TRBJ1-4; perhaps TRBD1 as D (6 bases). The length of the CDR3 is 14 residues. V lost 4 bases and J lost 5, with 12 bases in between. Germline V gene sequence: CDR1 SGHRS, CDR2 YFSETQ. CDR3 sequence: CASSRGQSNEKLFF. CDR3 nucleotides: TGCGCCAGCAGCCGGGGGCAGTCGAATGAAAAACTGTTTTTT. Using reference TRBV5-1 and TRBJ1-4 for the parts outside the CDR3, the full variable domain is KAGVTQTPRYLIKTRGQQVTLSCSPISGHRSVSWYQQTPGQGLQFLFEYFSETQRNKGNFPGRFSGRQFSNSRSEMNVSTLELGDSALYLCASSRGQSNEKLFFGSGTQLSVL.

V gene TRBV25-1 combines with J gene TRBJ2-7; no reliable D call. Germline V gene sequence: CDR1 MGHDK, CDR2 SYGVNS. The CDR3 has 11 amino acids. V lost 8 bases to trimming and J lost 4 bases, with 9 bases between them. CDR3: CASGRLYEQYF. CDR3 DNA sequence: TGTGCCAGCGGACGGCTATACGAGCAGTACTTC.

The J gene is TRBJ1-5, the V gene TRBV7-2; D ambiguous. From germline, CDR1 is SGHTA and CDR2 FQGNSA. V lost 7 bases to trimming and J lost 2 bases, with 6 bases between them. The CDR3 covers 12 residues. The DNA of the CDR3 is TGTGCCAGCACGCAGCGCAATCAGCCCCAGCATTTT. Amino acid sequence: CASTQRNQPQHF. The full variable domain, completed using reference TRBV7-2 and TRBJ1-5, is GAGVSQSPSNKVTEKGKDVELRCDPISGHTALYWYRQSLGQGLEFLIYFQGNSAPDKSGLPSDRFSAERTGGSVSTLTIQRTQQEDSAVYLCASTQRNQPQHFGDGTRLSIL.

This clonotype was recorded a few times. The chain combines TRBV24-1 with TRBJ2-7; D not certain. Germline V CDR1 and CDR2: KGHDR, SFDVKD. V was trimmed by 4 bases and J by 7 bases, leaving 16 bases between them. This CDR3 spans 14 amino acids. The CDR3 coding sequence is TGTGCCACCAGTGACCCGTCTCAGCCTCGGGAGCAGTACTTC. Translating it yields CATSDPSQPREQYF.

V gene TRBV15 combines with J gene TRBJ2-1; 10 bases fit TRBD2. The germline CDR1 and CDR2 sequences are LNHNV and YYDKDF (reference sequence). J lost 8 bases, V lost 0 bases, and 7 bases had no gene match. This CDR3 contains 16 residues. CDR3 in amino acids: CATSRDSSGSRDEQFF. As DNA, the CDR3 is TGTGCCACCAGCAGAGATTCTAGCGGGAGTAGGGATGAGCAGTTCTTC.

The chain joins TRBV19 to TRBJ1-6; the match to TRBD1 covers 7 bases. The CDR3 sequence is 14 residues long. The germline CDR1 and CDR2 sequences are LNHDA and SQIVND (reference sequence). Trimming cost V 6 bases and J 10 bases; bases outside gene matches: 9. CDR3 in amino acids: CASRDRANLSPLHF. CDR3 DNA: TGTGCCAGTAGAGACAGGGCGAATTTATCACCCCTCCACTTT.

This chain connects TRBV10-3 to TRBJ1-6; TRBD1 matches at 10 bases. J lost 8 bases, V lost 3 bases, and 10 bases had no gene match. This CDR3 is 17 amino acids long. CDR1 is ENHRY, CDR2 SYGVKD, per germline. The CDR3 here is CAISDPGQGRLDSPLHF. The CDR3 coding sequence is TGTGCCATCAGTGATCCGGGACAGGGGCGTCTGGATTCACCCCTCCACTTT.

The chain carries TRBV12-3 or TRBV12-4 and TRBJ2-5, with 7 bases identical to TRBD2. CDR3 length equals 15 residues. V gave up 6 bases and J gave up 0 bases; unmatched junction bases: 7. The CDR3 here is CASREAGRDQETQYF. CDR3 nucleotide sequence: TGTGCCAGCAGGGAAGCGGGGCGGGACCAAGAGACCCAGTACTTC.

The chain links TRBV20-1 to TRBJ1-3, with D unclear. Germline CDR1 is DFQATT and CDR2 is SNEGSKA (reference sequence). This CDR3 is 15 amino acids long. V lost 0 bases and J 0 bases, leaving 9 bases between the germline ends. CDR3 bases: TGCAGTGCTAGAGAGCCTGTAAGCTCTGGAAACACCATATATTTT. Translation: CSAREPVSSGNTIYF.

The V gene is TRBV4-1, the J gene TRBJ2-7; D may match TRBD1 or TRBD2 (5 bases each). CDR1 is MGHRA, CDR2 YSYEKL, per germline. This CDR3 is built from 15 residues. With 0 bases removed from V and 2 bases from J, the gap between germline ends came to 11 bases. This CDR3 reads CASSQDPGPAYEQYF. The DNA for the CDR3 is TGCGCCAGCAGCCAAGACCCGGGACCAGCCTACGAGCAGTACTTC.

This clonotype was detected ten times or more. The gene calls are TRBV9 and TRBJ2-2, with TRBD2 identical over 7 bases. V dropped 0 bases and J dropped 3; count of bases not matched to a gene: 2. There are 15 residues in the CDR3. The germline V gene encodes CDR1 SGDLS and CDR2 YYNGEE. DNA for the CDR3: TGTGCCAGCAGCGTAGAGGGAGGGTACACCGGGGAGCTGTTTTTT. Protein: CASSVEGGYTGELFF.

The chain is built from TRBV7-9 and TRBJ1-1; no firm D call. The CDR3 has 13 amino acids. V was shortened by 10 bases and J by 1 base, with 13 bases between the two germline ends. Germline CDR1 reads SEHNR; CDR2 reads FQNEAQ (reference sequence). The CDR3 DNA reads TGTGCCACCTCGGAGGCCACGAACACTGAAGCTTTCTTT. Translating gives CATSEATNTEAFF.

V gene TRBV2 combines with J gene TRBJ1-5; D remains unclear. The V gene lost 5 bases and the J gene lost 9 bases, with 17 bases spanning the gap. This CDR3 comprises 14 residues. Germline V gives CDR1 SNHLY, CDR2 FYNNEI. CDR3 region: CASSIAGNHRPQHF. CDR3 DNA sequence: TGTGCCAGCAGTATCGCCGGGAATCATCGGCCCCAGCATTTT.

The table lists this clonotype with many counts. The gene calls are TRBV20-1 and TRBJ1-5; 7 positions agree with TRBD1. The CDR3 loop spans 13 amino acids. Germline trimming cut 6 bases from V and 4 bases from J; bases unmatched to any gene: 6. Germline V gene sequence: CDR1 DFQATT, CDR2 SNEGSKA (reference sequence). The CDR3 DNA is TGCAGTGCATGGGACAGAACAAATCAGCCCCAGCATTTT. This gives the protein CSAWDRTNQPQHF.

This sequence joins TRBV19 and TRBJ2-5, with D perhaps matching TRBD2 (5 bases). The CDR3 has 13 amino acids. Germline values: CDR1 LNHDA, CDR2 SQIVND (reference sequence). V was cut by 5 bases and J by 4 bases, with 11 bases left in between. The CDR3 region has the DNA TGTGCCAGTAGTGACGGAGGCGGAGAGACCCAGTACTTC. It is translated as CASSDGGGETQYF.

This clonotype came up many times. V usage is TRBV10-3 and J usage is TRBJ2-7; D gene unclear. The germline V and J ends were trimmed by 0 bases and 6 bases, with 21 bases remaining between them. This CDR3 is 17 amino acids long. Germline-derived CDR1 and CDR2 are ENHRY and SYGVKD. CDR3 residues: CAISESTWASPHREQYF. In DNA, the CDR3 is TGTGCCATCAGTGAGTCGACTTGGGCTAGTCCTCATCGCGAGCAGTACTTC.

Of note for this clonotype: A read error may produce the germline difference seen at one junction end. DNA for the CDR3: TGTGCCAGCAGTACACGGACAGGCGCGACCGGGGAGCTGTTTTTT. This translates into CASSTRTGATGELFF. This chain links TRBV24-1 with TRBJ2-2, with 7 bases that match TRBD1. Germline CDR1 KGHDR, CDR2 SFDVKD. CDR3 length equals 15 residues.

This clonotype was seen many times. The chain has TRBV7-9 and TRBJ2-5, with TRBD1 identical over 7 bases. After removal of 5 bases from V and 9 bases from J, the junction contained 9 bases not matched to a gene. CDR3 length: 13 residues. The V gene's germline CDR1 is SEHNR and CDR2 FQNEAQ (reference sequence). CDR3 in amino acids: CASSGTAPVAQYF. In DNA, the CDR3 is TGTGCCAGCAGCGGGACAGCACCCGTCGCCCAGTACTTC.

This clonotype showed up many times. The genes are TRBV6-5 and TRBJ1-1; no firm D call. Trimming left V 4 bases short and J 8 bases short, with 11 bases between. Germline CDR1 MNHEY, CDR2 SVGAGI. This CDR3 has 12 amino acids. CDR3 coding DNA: TGTGCCAGCAGTTCAGACGGGGTAGAAGCTTTCTTT. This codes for CASSSDGVEAFF.

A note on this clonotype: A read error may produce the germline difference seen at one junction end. CDR3 sequence: CASSVRDRGKDTQYF. CDR3 DNA sequence: TGTGCTAGCAGCGTCCGGGACAGGGGAAAAGATACGCAGTATTTT. This rearrangement joins TRBV7-7 to TRBJ2-3, with TRBD1 identical over 10 bases. The CDR3 has 15 amino acids. The germline CDR1 and CDR2 sequences are SSHAT and FNYEAQ (reference sequence).

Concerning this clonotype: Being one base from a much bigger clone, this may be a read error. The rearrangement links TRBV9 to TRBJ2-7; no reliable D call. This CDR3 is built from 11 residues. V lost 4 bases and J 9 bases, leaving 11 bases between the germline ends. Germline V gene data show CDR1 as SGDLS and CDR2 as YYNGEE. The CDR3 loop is CASSQVNGQYF. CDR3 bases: TGTGCCAGCAGCCAGGTCAACGGGCAGTACTTC. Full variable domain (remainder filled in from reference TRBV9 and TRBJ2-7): DSGVTQTPKHLITATGQRVTLRCSPRSGDLSVYWYQQSLDQGLQFLIQYYNGEERAKGNILERFSAQQFPDLHSELNLSSLELGDSALYFCASSQVNGQYFGPGTRLTVT.

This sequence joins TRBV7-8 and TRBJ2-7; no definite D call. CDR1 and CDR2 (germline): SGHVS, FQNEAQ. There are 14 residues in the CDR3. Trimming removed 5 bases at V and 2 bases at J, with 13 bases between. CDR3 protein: CASSTGRGAYEQYF. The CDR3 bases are TGTGCCAGCAGCACGGGCCGTGGAGCCTACGAGCAGTACTTC.

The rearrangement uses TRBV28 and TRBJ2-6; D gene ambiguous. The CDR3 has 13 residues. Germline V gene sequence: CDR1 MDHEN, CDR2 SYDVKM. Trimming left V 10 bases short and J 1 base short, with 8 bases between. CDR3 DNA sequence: TGTGCCATCAGCCAGTCTGGGGCCAACGTCCTGACTTTC. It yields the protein CAISQSGANVLTF.

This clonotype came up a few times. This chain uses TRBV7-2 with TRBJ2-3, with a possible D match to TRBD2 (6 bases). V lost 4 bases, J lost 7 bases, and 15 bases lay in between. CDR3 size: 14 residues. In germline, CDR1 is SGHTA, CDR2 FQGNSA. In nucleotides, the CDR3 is TGTGCCAGCAGCTCACCTCAACTAGCATATACGCAGTATTTT. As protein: CASSSPQLAYTQYF.

Written as DNA, the CDR3 is TGCAGCGTTGCGGGTTTGACTGAAGCTTTCTTT. It encodes CSVAGLTEAFF. The chain is built from TRBV29-1 and TRBJ1-1; D gene uncertain. The germline V gene has CDR1 SQVTM and CDR2 ANQGSEA. CDR3 length: 11 residues. Deletions cut 4 bases from V and 5 bases from J, with 8 bases between.

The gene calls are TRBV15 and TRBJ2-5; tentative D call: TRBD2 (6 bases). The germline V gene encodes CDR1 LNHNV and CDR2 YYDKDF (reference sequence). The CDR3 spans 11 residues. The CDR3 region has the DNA TGTGCTAGGATAGGAGGGGAGACCCAGTACTTC. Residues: CARIGGETQYF.

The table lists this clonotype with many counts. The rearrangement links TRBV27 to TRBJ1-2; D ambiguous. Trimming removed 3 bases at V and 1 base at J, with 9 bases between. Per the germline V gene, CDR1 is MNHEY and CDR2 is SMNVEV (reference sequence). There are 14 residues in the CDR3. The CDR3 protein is CASSFGPVNYGYTF. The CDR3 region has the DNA TGTGCCAGCAGTTTTGGGCCAGTTAACTATGGCTACACCTTC.

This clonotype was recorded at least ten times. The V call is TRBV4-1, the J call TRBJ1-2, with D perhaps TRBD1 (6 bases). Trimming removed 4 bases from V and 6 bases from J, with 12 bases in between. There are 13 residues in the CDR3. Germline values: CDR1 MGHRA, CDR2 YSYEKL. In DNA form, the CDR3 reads TGCGCCAGCAGCCCTAGGGACATCCATGGCTACACCTTC. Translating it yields CASSPRDIHGYTF.

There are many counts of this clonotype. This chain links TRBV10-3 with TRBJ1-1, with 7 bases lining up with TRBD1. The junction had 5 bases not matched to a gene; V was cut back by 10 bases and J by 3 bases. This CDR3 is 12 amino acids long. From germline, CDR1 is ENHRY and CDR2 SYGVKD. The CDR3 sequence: CATQQGDTEAFF. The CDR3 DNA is TGTGCCACTCAGCAGGGGGACACTGAAGCTTTCTTT.